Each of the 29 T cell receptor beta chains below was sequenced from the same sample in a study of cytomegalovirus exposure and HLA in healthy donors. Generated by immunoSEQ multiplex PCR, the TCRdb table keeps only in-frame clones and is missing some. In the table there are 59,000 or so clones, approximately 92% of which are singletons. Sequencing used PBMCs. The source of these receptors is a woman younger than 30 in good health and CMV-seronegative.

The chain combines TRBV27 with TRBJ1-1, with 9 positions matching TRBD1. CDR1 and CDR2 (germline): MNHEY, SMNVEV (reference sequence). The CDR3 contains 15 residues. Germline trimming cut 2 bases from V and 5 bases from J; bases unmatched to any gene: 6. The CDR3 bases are TGTGCCAGCAGTTTAGTGGGGACAGGGAGAACTGAAGCTTTCTTT. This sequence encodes CASSLVGTGRTEAFF.

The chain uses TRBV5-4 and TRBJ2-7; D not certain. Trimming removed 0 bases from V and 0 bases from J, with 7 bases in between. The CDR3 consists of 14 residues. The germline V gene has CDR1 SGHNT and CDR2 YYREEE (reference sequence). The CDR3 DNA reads TGTGCCAGCAGCTTGGAGCGCTCCTCCTACGAGCAGTACTTC. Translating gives CASSLERSSYEQYF.

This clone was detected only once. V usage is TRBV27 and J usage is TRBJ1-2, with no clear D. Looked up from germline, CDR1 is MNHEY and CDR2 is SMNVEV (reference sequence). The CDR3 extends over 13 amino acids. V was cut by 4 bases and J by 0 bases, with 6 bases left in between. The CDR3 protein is CASSSGTNYGYTF. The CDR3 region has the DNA TGTGCCAGCAGTTCCGGGACTAACTATGGCTACACCTTC.

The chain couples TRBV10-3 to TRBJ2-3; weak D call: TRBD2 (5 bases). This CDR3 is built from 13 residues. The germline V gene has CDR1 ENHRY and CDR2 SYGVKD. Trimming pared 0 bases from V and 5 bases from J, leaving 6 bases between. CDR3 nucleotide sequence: TGTGCCATCAGTGAGTCGAGCGGAGATACGCAGTATTTT. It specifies CAISESSGDTQYF.

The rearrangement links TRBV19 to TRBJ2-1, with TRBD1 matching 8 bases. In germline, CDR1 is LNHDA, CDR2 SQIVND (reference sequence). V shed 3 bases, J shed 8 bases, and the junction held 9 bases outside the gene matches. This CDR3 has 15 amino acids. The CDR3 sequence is CASSMGQGAIDEQFF. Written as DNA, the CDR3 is TGTGCCAGTAGTATGGGGCAGGGGGCCATAGATGAGCAGTTCTTC.

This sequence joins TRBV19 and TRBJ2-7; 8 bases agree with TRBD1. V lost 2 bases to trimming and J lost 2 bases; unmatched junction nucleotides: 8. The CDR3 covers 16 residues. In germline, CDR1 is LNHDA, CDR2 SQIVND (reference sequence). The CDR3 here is CASSINWDRRPYEQYF. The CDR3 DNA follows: TGTGCCAGTAGTATAAACTGGGACAGGAGACCCTACGAGCAGTACTTC.

The CDR3 DNA reads TGTGCCAGCTACAGGGCTGGGGCCAACGTCCTGACTTTC. Translation: CASYRAGANVLTF. The J gene is TRBJ2-6, the V gene TRBV6-7, with D tentatively TRBD1 (6 bases). TRBV6-7 is given ORF status, its function remaining uncertain. CDR3 length: 13 residues. Trimming pared 8 bases from V and 2 bases from J, leaving 7 bases between.

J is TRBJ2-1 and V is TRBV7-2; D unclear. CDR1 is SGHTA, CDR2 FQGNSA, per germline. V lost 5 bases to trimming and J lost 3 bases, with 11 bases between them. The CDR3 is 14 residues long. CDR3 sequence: CASSAPRDYNEQFF. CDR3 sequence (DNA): TGTGCCAGCAGCGCCCCCCGAGACTACAATGAGCAGTTCTTC.

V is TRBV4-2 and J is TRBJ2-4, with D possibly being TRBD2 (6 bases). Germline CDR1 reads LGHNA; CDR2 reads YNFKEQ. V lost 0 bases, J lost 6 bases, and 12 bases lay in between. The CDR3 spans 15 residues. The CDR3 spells CASSQDPTGANIQYF. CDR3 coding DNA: TGTGCCAGCAGCCAAGATCCAACGGGAGCAAACATTCAGTACTTC.

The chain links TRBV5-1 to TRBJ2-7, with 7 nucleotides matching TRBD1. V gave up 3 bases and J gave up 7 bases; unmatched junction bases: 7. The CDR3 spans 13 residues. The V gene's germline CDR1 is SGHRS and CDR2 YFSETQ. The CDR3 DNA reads TGCGCCAGCAGCTCGACAGGGACGTGGGAGCAGTACTTC. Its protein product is CASSSTGTWEQYF.

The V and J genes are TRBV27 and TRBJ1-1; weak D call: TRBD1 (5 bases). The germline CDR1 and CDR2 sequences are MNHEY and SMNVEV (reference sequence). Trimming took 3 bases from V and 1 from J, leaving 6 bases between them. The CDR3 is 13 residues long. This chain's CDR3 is CASSLTANTEAFF. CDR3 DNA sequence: TGTGCCAGCAGTTTGACAGCGAACACTGAAGCTTTCTTT.

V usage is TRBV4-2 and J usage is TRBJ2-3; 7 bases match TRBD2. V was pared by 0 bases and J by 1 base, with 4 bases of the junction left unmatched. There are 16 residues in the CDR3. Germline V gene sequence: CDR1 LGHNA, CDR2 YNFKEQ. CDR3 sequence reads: CASSQDGGGRTDTQYF. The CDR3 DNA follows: TGTGCCAGCAGCCAAGATGGGGGAGGGCGCACAGATACGCAGTATTTT.

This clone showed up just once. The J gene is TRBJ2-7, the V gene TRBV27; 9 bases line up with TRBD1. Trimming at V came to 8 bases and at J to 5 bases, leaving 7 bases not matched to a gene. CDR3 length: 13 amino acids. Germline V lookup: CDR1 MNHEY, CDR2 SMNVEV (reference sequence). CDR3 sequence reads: CASAGTGRHEQYF. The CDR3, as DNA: TGTGCCAGCGCTGGGACAGGGAGGCACGAGCAGTACTTC.

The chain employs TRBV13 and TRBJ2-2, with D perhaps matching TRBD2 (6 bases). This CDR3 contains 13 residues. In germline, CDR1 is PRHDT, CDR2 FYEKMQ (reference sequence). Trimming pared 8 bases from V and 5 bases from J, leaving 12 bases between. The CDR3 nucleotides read TGTGCCAGCGGGACTCGAGGTACCGGGGAGCTGTTTTTT. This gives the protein CASGTRGTGELFF.

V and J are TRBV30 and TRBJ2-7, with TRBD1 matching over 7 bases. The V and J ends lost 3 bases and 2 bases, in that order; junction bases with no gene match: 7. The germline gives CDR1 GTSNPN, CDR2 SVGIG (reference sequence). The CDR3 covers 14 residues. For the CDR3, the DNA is TGTGCCTGGAGCCCTGGACAGGCCACCTACGAGCAGTACTTC. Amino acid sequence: CAWSPGQATYEQYF.

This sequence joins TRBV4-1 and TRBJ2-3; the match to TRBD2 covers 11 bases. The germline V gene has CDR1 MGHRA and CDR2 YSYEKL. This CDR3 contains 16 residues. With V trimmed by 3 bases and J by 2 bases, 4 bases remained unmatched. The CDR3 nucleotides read TGCGCCAGCAGCCAGGCTAGCGGGAGGACCACAGATACGCAGTATTTT. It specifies CASSQASGRTTDTQYF.

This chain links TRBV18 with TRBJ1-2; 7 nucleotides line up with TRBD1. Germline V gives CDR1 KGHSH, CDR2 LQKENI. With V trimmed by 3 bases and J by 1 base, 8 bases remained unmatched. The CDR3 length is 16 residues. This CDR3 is CASSPPHGQDNYGYTF. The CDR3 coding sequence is TGTGCCAGCTCACCTCCACACGGACAGGATAACTATGGCTACACCTTC.

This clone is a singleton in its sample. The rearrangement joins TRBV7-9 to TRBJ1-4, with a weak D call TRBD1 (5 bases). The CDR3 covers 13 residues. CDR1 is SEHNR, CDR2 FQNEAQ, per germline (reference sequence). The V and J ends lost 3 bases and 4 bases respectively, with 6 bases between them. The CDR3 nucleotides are TGTGCCAGCAGCTTCGACAGTAATGAAAAACTGTTTTTT. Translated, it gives CASSFDSNEKLFF. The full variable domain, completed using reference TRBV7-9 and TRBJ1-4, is DTGVSQNPRHKITKRGQNVTFRCDPISEHNRLYWYRQTLGQGPEFLTYFQNEAQLEKSRLLSDRFSAERPKGSFSTLEIQRTEQGDSAMYLCASSFDSNEKLFFGSGTQLSVL.

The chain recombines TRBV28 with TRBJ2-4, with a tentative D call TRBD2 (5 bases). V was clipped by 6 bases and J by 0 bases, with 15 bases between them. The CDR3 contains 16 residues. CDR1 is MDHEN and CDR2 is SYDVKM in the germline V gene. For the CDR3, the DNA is TGTGCCAGCAGCCCGACGGGGTCCTTAGCCAAAAACATTCAGTACTTC. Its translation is CASSPTGSLAKNIQYF.

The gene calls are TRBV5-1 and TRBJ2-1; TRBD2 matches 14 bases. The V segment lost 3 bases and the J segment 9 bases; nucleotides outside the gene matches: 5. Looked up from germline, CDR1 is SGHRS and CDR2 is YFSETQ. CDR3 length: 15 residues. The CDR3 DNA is TGCGCCAGCAGCTGGGGACTAGCGGGGGTATTTGAGCAGTTCTTC. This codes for CASSWGLAGVFEQFF. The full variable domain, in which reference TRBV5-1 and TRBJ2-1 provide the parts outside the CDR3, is KAGVTQTPRYLIKTRGQQVTLSCSPISGHRSVSWYQQTPGQGLQFLFEYFSETQRNKGNFPGRFSGRQFSNSRSEMNVSTLELGDSALYLCASSWGLAGVFEQFFGPGTRLTVL.

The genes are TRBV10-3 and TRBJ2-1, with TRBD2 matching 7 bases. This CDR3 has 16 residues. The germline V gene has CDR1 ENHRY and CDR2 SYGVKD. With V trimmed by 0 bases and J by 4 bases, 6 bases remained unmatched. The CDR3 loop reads CAISESSGPGYNEQFF. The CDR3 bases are TGTGCCATCAGTGAGTCTAGCGGGCCGGGATACAATGAGCAGTTCTTC.

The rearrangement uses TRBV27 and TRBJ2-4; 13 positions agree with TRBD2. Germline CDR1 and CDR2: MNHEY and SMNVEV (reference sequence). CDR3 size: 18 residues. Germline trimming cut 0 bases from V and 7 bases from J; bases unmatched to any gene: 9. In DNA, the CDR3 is TGTGCCAGCAGTTTATCGAGGACTAGCGGGGGCGGGGGGAACATTCAGTACTTC. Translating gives CASSLSRTSGGGGNIQYF.

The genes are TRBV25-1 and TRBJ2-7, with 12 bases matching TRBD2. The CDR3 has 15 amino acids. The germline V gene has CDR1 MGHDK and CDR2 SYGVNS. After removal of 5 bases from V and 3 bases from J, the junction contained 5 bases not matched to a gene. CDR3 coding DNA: TGTGCCAGCAGTACCCAGACTAGCGGGAGCTACGAGCAGTACTTC. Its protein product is CASSTQTSGSYEQYF.

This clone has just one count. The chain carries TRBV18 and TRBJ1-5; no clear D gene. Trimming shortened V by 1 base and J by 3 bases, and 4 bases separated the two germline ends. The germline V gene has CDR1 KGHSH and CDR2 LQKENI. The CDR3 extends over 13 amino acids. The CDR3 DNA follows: TGTGCCAGCTCACCACGCGACAATCAGCCCCAGCATTTT. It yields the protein CASSPRDNQPQHF.

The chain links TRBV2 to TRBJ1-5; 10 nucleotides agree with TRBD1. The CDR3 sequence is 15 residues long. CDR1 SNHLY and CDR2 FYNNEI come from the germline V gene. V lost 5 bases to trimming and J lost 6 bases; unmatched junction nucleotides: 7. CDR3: CASSFDRGPVQPQHF. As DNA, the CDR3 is TGTGCCAGCAGTTTTGACAGGGGGCCGGTTCAGCCCCAGCATTTT.

Here the CDR3 reads CASSLDISYEQYF. CDR3 in DNA: TGTGCCAGCAGCCTGGACATTTCCTACGAGCAGTACTTC. The chain employs TRBV7-3 and TRBJ2-7, with D possibly being TRBD1 (5 bases). The CDR3 contains 13 residues. With 5 bases removed from V and 1 base from J, the gap between germline ends came to 9 bases. From germline, CDR1 is SGHTA and CDR2 FQGTGA.

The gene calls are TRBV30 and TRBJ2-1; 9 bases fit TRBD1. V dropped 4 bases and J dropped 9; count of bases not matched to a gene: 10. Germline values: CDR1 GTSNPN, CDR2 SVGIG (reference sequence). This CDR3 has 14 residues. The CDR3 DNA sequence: TGTGCCTGGAATCCTGGTACAGGGGGCACTGAGCAGTTCTTC. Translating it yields CAWNPGTGGTEQFF.

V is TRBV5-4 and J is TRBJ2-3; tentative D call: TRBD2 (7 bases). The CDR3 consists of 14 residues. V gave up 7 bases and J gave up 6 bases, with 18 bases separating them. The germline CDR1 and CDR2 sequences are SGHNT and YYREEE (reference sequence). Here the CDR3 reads CASGLGGRGDTQYF. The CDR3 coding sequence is TGTGCCAGCGGACTGGGGGGGCGCGGGGATACGCAGTATTTT.

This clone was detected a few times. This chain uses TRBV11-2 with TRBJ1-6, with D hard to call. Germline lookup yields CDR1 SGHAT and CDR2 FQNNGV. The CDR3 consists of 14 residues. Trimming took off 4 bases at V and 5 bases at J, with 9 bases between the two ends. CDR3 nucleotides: TGTGCCAGCAGCTCAGTGGCGGATAATTCACCCCTCCACTTT. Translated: CASSSVADNSPLHF.